The 3 T cell receptor beta chains in this list originate from one sample, sequenced in a study of response to subunit inactivated influenza vaccine. TCRdb re-derived calls from the RT-PCR reads in MiXCR, one entry per CDR3 protein. The data contain roughly 620,000 distinct CDR3 sequences, about 11% of them singletons. These data were also filed under a second study, of T cells expressing NK-cell markers. As that report states: 5'RACE template switching with UMIs generated TCR beta cDNA.

The sequencing here drew on PBMCs from blood, taken on the day of vaccination. These receptors came from a man aged 50 or older who received an inactivated influenza vaccine.

In this sample, this clonotype turned up a few times. J is TRBJ2-7 and V is TRBV20-1; TRBD1 might be the D (6 bases). The V and J ends lost 6 bases and 2 bases respectively, with 11 bases between them. From germline, CDR1 is DFQATT and CDR2 SNEGSKA (reference sequence). This CDR3 has 12 residues. For the CDR3, the DNA is TGCAGTGCCAGGGGACATGCCTACGAGCAGTACTTC. Amino acids: CSARGHAYEQYF.

This clonotype was seen only a few times. The chain couples TRBV7-8 to TRBJ2-5, with TRBD1 matching over 7 bases. The V and J ends lost 5 bases and 2 bases, in that order; junction bases with no gene match: 8. The germline V gene encodes CDR1 SGHVS and CDR2 FQNEAQ. The CDR3 totals 15 residues. The CDR3 nucleotides are TGTGCCAGCAGCCGGGACAGCCTGGGACAAGAGACCCAGTACTTC. Translated, it gives CASSRDSLGQETQYF. Full variable domain (remainder filled in from reference TRBV7-8 and TRBJ2-5): GAGVSQSPRYKVAKRGQDVALRCDPISGHVSLFWYQQALGQGPEFLTYFQNEAQLDKSGLPSDRFFAERPEGSVSTLKIQRTQQEDSAVYLCASSRDSLGQETQYFGPGTRLLVL.

This chain connects TRBV12-3 or TRBV12-4 to TRBJ2-7; 9 bases match TRBD1. There are 14 residues in the CDR3. V shed 6 bases, J shed 7 bases, and the junction held 10 bases outside the gene matches. CDR3 in DNA: TGTGCCAGCAGGACCGGGACAGGGCTAAGTGAGCAGTACTTC. Its protein is CASRTGTGLSEQYF.